This T cell receptor (beta chain) was sequenced for a study of blood T cell repertoires in COVID-19. In its sample, this clone was seen a few times. The assay was immunoSEQ multiplex PCR, and TCRdb's table has in-frame clones only and misses some. The sample records roughly 440,000 clones, approximately 88% being singletons. CDR3 length: 14 amino acids. Trimming removed 3 bases from V and 1 base from J, with 10 bases in between. Per germline, CDR1 SGHRS and CDR2 YFSETQ. The source material was peripheral blood. This clonotype was sampled from a woman in her forties or fifties with COVID-19, enrolled during active disease. The J gene is TRBJ1-1, the V gene TRBV5-1; D remains unclear. The CDR3 protein is CASSSPRENTEAFF. Here the CDR3 DNA reads TGCGCCAGCAGCTCCCCTCGGGAGAACACTGAAGCTTTCTTT.